A selection of T cell receptor beta chains follows, all from one sample in a study of blood T cell repertoires in COVID-19. The table came from immunoSEQ multiplex PCR; TCRdb's copy has only in-frame clones and leaves some out. Among around 230,000 clones, approximately 90% were seen once, and the ten largest hold approximately 2.1%. Material: peripheral blood. All receptors come from a man aged 30 to 45 who had recovered from COVID-19. Each CDR3 is given with its conserved first and last residue. Fields, in order: D gene, clone size, J gene, V gene, CDR3 DNA, CDR3 protein. A D gene is named only where the DNA matches it firmly. A row's size may be missing; if present it is once, few, many or a size class.

d_gene: TRBD2
abundance: NA
j_gene: TRBJ2-7
v_gene: TRBV4-2
CDR3nt: TGTGCCAGCAGCCAAGAATGGGGACTAGTAAATTACGAGCAGTACTTC
CDR3aa: CASSQEWGLVNYEQYF

d_gene: NA
abundance: NA
j_gene: TRBJ1-6
v_gene: TRBV10-3
CDR3nt: TGTGCCATCAGTGAGTCGAACGCAAGGAGTTCACCCCTCCACTTT
CDR3aa: CAISESNARSSPLHF

d_gene: NA
abundance: NA
j_gene: TRBJ1-5
v_gene: TRBV6-1
CDR3nt: TGTGCCAGCAGTGCTTCAAAGGGGATGATCAATCAGCCCCAGCATTTT
CDR3aa: CASSASKGMINQPQHF

d_gene: TRBD1
abundance: NA
j_gene: TRBJ1-2
v_gene: TRBV28
CDR3nt: TGTGCCAGCAGTCTTGGACAGGGGCGCTATGGCTACACCTTC
CDR3aa: CASSLGQGRYGYTF

d_gene: TRBD1
abundance: NA
j_gene: TRBJ2-2
v_gene: TRBV10-2
CDR3nt: TGCGCCAGCAGGGAATATACAGGGGTCGGGGAGCTGTTTTTT
CDR3aa: CASREYTGVGELFF

d_gene: TRBD1
abundance: NA
j_gene: TRBJ1-1
v_gene: TRBV6-5
CDR3nt: TGTGCCAGCAGTTACGAGACAGGGGATCTCTGGGCTTTCTTT
CDR3aa: CASSYETGDLWAFF

d_gene: NA
abundance: few
j_gene: TRBJ1-1
v_gene: TRBV2
CDR3nt: TGTGCCAGCAGTGAGCAGGGGTCTTTCTTT
CDR3aa: CASSEQGSFF

d_gene: NA
abundance: NA
j_gene: TRBJ2-2
v_gene: TRBV7-8
CDR3nt: TGTGCCAGCAGCTGGCAGGGGGGCGACACCGGGGAGCTGTTTTTT
CDR3aa: CASSWQGGDTGELFF

d_gene: NA
abundance: NA
j_gene: TRBJ2-2
v_gene: TRBV7-6
CDR3nt: TGTGCCAGCAGCTTTGGGCCAGGGGGGCGGTTGGACACCGGGGAGCTGTTTTTT
CDR3aa: CASSFGPGGRLDTGELFF

d_gene: TRBD2
abundance: NA
j_gene: TRBJ2-7
v_gene: TRBV30
CDR3nt: TGTGCCTGGAGCTCGGGACTAGCTCATGGAGTGCAGTACTTC
CDR3aa: CAWSSGLAHGVQYF

d_gene: TRBD1
abundance: NA
j_gene: TRBJ2-7
v_gene: TRBV5-1
CDR3nt: TGCGCCAGCAGCTACCGGGACAGGGGCTACGAGCAGTACTTC
CDR3aa: CASSYRDRGYEQYF

d_gene: NA
abundance: once
j_gene: TRBJ1-1
v_gene: TRBV14
CDR3nt: TGTGCCAGCAGCCCAGGGTGGAACACTGAAGCTTTCTTT
CDR3aa: CASSPGWNTEAFF

d_gene: NA
abundance: NA
j_gene: TRBJ2-7
v_gene: TRBV30
CDR3nt: TGTGCCTGGAGTGTAACCAGTTCCTACGAGCAGTACTTC
CDR3aa: CAWSVTSSYEQYF

d_gene: TRBD1
abundance: NA
j_gene: TRBJ1-2
v_gene: TRBV9
CDR3nt: TGTGCCAGCACCGTCGGACAGGTGGACTATGGCTACACCTTC
CDR3aa: CASTVGQVDYGYTF

d_gene: NA
abundance: NA
j_gene: TRBJ2-7
v_gene: TRBV27
CDR3nt: TGTGCCAGCAGTTACCAGGGCCACTACGAGCAGTACTTC
CDR3aa: CASSYQGHYEQYF

d_gene: TRBD1
abundance: NA
j_gene: TRBJ2-3
v_gene: TRBV6-5
CDR3nt: TGTGCCAGCAGCCCCAGACAGGGGATCACAGATACGCAGTATTTT
CDR3aa: CASSPRQGITDTQYF

d_gene: NA
abundance: NA
j_gene: TRBJ1-2
v_gene: TRBV28
CDR3nt: TGTGCCAGCAGTTTATCCGACAGGTTCTATGGCTACACCTTC
CDR3aa: CASSLSDRFYGYTF

d_gene: NA
abundance: NA
j_gene: TRBJ1-5
v_gene: TRBV10-3
CDR3nt: TGTGCCATCAGTAGGGCGGGGAATAGCAATCAGCCCCAGCATTTT
CDR3aa: CAISRAGNSNQPQHF

d_gene: NA
abundance: NA
j_gene: TRBJ2-2
v_gene: TRBV5-4
CDR3nt: TGTGCCAGCAGCAACAGCCCCCGGGATACCGGGGAGCTGTTTTTT
CDR3aa: CASSNSPRDTGELFF

d_gene: NA
abundance: NA
j_gene: TRBJ1-1
v_gene: TRBV5-4
CDR3nt: TGTGCCAGCAGCTTAGTGTGGGGGGACTGTGAAGCTTTCTTT
CDR3aa: CASSLVWGDCEAFF

d_gene: TRBD2
abundance: NA
j_gene: TRBJ2-3
v_gene: TRBV27
CDR3nt: TGTGCCAGCAGTCGGGACTATTCCGATACGCAGTATTTT
CDR3aa: CASSRDYSDTQYF

d_gene: NA
abundance: NA
j_gene: TRBJ1-1
v_gene: TRBV4-2
CDR3nt: TGTGCCAGCAGCCAAGTTGGGGGCAGGCGAGCCGTACTGGAAGCTTTCTTT
CDR3aa: CASSQVGGRRAVLEAFF

d_gene: NA
abundance: few
j_gene: TRBJ1-5
v_gene: TRBV5-6
CDR3nt: TGTGCCAGCAGCGCACTACAGGGATTATATCAGCCCCAGCATTTT
CDR3aa: CASSALQGLYQPQHF